Given below is one T cell receptor (beta chain) in context. These data originate in a study of blood T cell repertoires in COVID-19. Only in-frame clones appear in the TCRdb table, and some are missing; sequencing was by immunoSEQ multiplex PCR. The sample has about 110,000 clones; 85% to 90% are singletons. Germline trimming cut 3 bases from V and 7 bases from J; bases unmatched to any gene: 4. The CDR3 has 12 amino acids. Germline V gene data show CDR1 as SQVTM and CDR2 as ANQGSEA. This TCR was recovered from a woman aged 50 to 60 with acute or convalescent COVID-19. What was sequenced was peripheral blood. The chain uses TRBV29-1 and TRBJ2-7; 9 positions match TRBD2. CDR3 region: CSVEISGREQYF. The CDR3 region has the DNA TGCAGCGTTGAGATTAGCGGGAGAGAGCAGTACTTC.